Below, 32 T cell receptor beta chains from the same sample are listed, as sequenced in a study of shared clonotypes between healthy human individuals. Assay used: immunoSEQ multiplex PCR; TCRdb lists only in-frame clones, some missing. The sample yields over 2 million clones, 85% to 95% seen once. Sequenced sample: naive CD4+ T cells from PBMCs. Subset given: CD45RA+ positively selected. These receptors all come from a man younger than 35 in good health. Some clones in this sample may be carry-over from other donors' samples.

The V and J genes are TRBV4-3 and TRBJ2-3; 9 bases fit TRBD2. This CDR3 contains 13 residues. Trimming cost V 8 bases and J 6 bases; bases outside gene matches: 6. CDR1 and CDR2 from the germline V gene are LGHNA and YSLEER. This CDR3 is CASSGLASDTQYF. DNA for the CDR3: TGCGCCAGCTCGGGACTAGCTTCCGATACGCAGTATTTT.

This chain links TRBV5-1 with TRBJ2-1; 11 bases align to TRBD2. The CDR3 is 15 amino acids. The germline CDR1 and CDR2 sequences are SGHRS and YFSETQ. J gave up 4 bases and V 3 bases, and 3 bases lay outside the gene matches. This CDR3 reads CASSSPSGRYNEQFF. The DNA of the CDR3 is TGCGCCAGCAGCTCTCCTAGCGGGAGGTACAATGAGCAGTTCTTC.

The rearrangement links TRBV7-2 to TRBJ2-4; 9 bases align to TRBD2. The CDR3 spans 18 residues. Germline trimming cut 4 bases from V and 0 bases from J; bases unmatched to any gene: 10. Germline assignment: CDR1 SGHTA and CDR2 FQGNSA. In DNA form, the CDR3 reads TGTGCCAGCAGCTCACGCCCTAGCGGGAACCTAGCCAAAAACATTCAGTACTTC. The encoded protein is CASSSRPSGNLAKNIQYF.

CDR3 in amino acids: CASSLGQGESYTF. CDR3 DNA sequence: TGCGCCAGCAGCCTAGGACAGGGAGAGAGTTACACCTTC. The J gene is TRBJ1-2, the V gene TRBV5-1, with 8 bases lining up with TRBD1. Germline V CDR1 and CDR2: SGHRS, YFSETQ. Unmatched junction bases numbered 10, after V lost 4 bases and J lost 11 bases. The CDR3 totals 13 residues. The complete variable domain, with remaining parts taken from reference TRBV5-1 and TRBJ1-2, reads KAGVTQTPRYLIKTRGQQVTLSCSPISGHRSVSWYQQTPGQGLQFLFEYFSETQRNKGNFPGRFSGRQFSNSRSEMNVSTLELGDSALYLCASSLGQGESYTFGSGTRLTVV.

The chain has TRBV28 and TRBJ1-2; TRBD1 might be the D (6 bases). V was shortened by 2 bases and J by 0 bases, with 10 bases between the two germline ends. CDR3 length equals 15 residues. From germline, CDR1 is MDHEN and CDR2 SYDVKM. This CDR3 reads CASSLGGRTNYGYTF. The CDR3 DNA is TGTGCCAGCAGTTTAGGGGGGCGCACTAACTATGGCTACACCTTC.

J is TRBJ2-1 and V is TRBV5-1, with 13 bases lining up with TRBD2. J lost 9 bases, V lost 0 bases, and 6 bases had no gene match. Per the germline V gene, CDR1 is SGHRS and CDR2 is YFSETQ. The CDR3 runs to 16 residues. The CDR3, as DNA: TGCGCCAGCAGCTTGGAACTAGCGGGAGGGCCGGCTGAGCAGTTCTTC. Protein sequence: CASSLELAGGPAEQFF.

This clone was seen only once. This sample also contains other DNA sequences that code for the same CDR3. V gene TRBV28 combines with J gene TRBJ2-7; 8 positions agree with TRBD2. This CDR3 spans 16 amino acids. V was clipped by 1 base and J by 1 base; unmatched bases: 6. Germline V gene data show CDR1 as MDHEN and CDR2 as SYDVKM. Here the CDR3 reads CASSLSGLAGSYEQYF. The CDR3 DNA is TGTGCCAGCAGTTTATCGGGGCTAGCGGGTTCCTACGAGCAGTACTTC.

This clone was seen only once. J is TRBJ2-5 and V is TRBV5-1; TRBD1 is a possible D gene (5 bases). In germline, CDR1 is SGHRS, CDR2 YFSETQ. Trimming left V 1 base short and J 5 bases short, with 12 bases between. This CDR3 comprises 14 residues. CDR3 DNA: TGCGCCAGCAGCTTGCAGGGAATTCAGGAGACCCAGTACTTC. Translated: CASSLQGIQETQYF. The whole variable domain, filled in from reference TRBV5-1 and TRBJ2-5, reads KAGVTQTPRYLIKTRGQQVTLSCSPISGHRSVSWYQQTPGQGLQFLFEYFSETQRNKGNFPGRFSGRQFSNSRSEMNVSTLELGDSALYLCASSLQGIQETQYFGPGTRLLVL.

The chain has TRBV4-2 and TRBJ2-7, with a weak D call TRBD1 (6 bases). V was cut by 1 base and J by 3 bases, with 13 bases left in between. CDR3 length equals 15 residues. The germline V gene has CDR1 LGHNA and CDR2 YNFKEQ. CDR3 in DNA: TGTGCCAGCAGCCAAGTGCGAGGACAGAGCTACGAGCAGTACTTC. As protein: CASSQVRGQSYEQYF.

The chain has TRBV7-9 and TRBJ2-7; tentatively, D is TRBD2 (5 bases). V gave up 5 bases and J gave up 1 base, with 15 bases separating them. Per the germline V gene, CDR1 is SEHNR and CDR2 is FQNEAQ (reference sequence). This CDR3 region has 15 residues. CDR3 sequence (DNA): TGTGCCAGCAGCCCTATGGGGTCGGGGTCCTACGAGCAGTACTTC. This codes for CASSPMGSGSYEQYF.

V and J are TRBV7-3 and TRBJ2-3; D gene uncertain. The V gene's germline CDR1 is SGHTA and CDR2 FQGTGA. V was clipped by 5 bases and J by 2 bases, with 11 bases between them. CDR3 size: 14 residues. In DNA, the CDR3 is TGTGCCAGCAGCGCGGCAGACACCACAGATACGCAGTATTTT. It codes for CASSAADTTDTQYF.

The CDR3 reads CASSHLGQGDSNQPQHF. CDR3 bases: TGCGCCAGCAGTCACCTAGGACAGGGGGATAGCAATCAGCCCCAGCATTTT. The genes are TRBV23-1 and TRBJ1-5; 10 positions agree with TRBD1. TRBV23-1 is marked as an open reading frame, function uncertain. The CDR3 length is 17 residues. The V segment lost 3 bases and the J segment 0 bases; nucleotides outside the gene matches: 5.

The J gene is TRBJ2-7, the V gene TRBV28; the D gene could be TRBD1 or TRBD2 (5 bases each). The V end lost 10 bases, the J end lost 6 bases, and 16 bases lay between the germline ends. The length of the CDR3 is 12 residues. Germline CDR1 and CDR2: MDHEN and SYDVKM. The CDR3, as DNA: TGTGCCACTGAGGGGTCCCCCAGCGAGCAGTACTTC. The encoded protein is CATEGSPSEQYF. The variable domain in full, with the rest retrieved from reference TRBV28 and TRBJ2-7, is DVKVTQSSRYLVKRTGEKVFLECVQDMDHENMFWYRQDPGLGLRLIYFSYDVKMKEKGDIPEGYSVSREKKERFSLILESASTNQTSMYLCATEGSPSEQYFGPGTRLTVT.

In DNA form, the CDR3 reads TGTGCCAGCAGCTTAGGTGCAGGAGCCTACGAGCAGTACTTC. This encodes CASSLGAGAYEQYF. This chain connects TRBV7-2 to TRBJ2-7, with unresolved D. CDR1 and CDR2 (germline): SGHTA, FQGNSA. The CDR3 runs 14 residues. The V end lost 1 base, the J end lost 2 bases, and 9 bases lay between the germline ends.

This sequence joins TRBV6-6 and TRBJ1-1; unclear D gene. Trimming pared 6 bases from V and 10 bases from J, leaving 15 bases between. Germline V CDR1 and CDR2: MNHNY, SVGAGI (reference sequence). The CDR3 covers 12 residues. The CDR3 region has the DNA TGTGCCAGCAGACCGGACGAGTTCAGAGCTTTCTTT. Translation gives CASRPDEFRAFF.

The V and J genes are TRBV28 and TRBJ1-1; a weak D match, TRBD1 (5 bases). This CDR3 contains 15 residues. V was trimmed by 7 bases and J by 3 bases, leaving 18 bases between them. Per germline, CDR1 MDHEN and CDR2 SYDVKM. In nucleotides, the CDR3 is TGTGCCAGCATCATAGCGGGCAGGGAGTACACTGAAGCTTTCTTT. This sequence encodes CASIIAGREYTEAFF.

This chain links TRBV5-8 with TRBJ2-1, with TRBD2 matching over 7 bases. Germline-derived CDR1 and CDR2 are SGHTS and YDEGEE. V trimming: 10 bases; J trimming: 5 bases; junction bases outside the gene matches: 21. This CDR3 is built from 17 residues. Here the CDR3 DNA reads TGTGCCTACACCCAGAGGGTCGGGAGGCGGGGAAACAATGAGCAGTTCTTC. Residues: CAYTQRVGRRGNNEQFF.

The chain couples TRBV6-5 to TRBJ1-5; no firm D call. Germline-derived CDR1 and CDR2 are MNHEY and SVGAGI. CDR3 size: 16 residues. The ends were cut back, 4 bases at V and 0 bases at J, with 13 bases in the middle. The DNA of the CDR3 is TGTGCCAGCAGTTCCCACGATTTCTATAGCAATCAGCCCCAGCATTTT. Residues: CASSSHDFYSNQPQHF.

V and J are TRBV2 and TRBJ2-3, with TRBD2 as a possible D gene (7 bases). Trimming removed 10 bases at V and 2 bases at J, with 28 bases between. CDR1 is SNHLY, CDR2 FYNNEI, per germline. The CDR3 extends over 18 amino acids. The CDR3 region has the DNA TGTGCCAACGGAGGGGGGGGAGGAAGATCTCTTACCACAGATACGCAGTATTTT. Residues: CANGGGGGRSLTTDTQYF.

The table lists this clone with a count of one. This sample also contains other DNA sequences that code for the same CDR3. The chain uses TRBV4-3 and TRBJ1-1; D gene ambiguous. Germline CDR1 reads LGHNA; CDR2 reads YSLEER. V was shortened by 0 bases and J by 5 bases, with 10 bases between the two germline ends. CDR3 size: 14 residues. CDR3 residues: CASSQEGRGTEAFF. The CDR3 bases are TGCGCCAGCAGCCAAGAGGGGAGAGGGACTGAAGCTTTCTTT.

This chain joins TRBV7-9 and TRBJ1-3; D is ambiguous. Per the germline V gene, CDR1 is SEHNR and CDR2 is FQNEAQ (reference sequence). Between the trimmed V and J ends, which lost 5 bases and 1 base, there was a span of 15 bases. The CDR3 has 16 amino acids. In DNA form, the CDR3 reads TGTGCCAGCAGCGCTCGGGCGGGGATATCTGGAAACACCATATATTTT. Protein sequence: CASSARAGISGNTIYF.

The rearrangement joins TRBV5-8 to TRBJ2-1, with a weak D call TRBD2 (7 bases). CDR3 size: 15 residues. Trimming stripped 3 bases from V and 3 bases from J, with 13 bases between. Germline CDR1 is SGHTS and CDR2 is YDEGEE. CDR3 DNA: TGTGCCAGCAGCTGGGGGCTAGCGGACTACAATGAGCAGTTCTTC. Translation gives CASSWGLADYNEQFF.

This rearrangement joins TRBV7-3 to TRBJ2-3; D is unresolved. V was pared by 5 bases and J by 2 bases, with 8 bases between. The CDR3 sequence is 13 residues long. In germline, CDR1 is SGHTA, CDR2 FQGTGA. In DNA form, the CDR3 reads TGTGCCAGCAGCACTGGGTCCACAGATACGCAGTATTTT. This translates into CASSTGSTDTQYF.

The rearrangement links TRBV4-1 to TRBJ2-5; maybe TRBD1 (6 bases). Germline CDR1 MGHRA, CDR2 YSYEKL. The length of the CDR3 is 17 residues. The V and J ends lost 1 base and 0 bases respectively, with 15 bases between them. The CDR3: CASSQVLVGGHQETQYF. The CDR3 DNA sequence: TGCGCCAGCAGCCAAGTTCTCGTAGGGGGTCACCAAGAGACCCAGTACTTC.

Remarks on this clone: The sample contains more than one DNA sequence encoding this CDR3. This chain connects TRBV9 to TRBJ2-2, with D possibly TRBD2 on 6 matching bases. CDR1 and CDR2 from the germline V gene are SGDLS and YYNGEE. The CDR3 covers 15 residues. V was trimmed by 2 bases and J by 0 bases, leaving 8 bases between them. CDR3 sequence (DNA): TGTGCCAGCAGCGTGGCGGGAACGAACACCGGGGAGCTGTTTTTT. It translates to CASSVAGTNTGELFF.

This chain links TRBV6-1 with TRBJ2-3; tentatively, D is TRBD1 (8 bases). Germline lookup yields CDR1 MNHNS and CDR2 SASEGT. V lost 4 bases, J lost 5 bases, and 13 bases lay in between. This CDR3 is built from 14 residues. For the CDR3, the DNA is TGTGCCAGCAGTGCAGGGGGCGGGGGAGATACGCAGTATTTT. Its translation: CASSAGGGGDTQYF.

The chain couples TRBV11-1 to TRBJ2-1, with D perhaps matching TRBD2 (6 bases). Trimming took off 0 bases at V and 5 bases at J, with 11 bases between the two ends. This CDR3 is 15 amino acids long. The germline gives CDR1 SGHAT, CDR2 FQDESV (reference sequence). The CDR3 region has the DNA TGTGCCAGCAGCTTAGCGGCGGGACGAAACAATGAGCAGTTCTTC. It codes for CASSLAAGRNNEQFF.

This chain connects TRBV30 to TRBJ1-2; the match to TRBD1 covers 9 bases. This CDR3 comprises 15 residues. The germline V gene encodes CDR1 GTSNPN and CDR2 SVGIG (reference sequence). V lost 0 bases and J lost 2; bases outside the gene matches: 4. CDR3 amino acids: CAWSVGTGMNYGYTF. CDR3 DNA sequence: TGTGCCTGGAGTGTGGGGACAGGGATGAACTATGGCTACACCTTC.

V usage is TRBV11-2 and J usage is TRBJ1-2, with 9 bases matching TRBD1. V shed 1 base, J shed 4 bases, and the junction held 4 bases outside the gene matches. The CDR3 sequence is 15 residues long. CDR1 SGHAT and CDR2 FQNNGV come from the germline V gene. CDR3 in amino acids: CASSLVGTGSYGYTF. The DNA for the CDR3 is TGTGCCAGCAGCTTAGTTGGGACAGGGTCCTATGGCTACACCTTC.

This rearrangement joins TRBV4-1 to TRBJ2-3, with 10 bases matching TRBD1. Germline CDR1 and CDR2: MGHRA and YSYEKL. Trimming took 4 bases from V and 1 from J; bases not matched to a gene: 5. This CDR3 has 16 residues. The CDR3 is CASSPTGTGGTDTQYF. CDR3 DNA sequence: TGCGCCAGCAGCCCTACCGGGACAGGGGGCACAGATACGCAGTATTTT.

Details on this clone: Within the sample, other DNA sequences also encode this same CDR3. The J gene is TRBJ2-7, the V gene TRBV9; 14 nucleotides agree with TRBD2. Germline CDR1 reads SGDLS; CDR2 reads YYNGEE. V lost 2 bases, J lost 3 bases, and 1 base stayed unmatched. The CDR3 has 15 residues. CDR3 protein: CASSVGTSGSYEQYF. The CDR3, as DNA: TGTGCCAGCAGCGTCGGGACTAGCGGGAGCTACGAGCAGTACTTC.

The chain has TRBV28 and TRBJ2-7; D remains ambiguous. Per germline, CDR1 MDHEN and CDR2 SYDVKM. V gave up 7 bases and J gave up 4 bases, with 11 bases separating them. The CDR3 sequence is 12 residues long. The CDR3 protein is CASTLGNYEQYF. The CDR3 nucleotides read TGTGCCAGCACCCTAGGCAATTACGAGCAGTACTTC.